The clone carrying this T cell receptor (beta chain) has more than one count but fewer than ten. Its antigen is as yet unknown. The record originates from a study of blood T cells in healthy people across ages. The length of the CDR3 is 14 residues. In germline, CDR1 is MDHEN, CDR2 SYDVKM. V was shortened by 6 bases and J by 7 bases, with 15 bases between the two germline ends. Together with a sample-barcoded 5' primer, a J-beta primer mix was included in a second PCR lasting roughly 6 to 12 cycles. TCRdb reanalysed the 5' RACE reads using MiXCR and keeps one entry per CDR3 protein. The sample includes hundreds of thousands of distinct CDR3 sequences, about 25% of them seen just once. Points from the study as a whole: Aged donors had fewer naive CD4+ cells and lower diversity than long-lived donors. Any changes in expanded clonotypes were possibly confounded, as donor CMV status remained unknown.

The same data also contributed to another study, on T cells of mothers and their children.

The specimen sequenced was blood. The TCR was taken from a boy between 10 and 17 years old in good health. The chain joins TRBV28 to TRBJ2-2, with D possibly being TRBD1 or TRBD2 (5 bases each). CDR3 in amino acids: CASRTVGDGGELFF. In nucleotides, the CDR3 is TGTGCCAGCAGGACGGTGGGGGATGGCGGGGAGCTGTTTTTT.